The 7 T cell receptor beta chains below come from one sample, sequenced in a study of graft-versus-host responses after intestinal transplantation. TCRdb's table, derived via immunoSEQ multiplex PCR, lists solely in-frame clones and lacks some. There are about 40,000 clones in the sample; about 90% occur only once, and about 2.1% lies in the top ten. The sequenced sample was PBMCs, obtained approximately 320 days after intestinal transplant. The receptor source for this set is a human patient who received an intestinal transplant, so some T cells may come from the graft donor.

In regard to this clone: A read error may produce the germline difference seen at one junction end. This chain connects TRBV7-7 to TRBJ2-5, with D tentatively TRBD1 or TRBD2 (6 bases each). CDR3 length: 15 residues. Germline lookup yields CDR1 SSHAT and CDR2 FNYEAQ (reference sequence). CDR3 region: CASSLTQGRRETQYF. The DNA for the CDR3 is TGTGCTAGCAGCTTGACCCAGGGGAGGCGAGAGACCCAGTACTTC.

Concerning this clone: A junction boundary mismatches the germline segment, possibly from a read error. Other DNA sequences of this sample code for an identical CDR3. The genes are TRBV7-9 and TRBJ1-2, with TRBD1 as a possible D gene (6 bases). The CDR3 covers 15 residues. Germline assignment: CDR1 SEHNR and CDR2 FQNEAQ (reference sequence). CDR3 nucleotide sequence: TGCGCCAGCAGCTTAAAGGGGGATCCTAACTATGGCTACACCTTC. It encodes CASSLKGDPNYGYTF.

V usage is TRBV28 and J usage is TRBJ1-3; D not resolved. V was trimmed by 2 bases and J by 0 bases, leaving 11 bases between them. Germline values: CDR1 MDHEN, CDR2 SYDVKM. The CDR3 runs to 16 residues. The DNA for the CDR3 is TGTGCCAGCAGTTTACTCGGACGGACCTCTGGAAACACCATATATTTT. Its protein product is CASSLLGRTSGNTIYF.

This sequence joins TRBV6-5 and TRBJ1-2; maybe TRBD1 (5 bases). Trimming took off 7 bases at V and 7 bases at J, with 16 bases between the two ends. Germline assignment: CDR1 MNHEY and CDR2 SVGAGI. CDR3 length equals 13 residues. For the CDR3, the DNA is TGTGCCAGCAAAGGGGCGGAGGTTGGTGGCTACACCTTC. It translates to CASKGAEVGGYTF.

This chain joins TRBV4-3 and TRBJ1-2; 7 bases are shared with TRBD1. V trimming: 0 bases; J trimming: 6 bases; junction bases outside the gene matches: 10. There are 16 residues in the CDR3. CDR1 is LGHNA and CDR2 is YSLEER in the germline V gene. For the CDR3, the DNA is TGCGCCAGCAGCCAAGACCTACACAGGGGACCGAATGGCTACACCTTC. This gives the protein CASSQDLHRGPNGYTF.

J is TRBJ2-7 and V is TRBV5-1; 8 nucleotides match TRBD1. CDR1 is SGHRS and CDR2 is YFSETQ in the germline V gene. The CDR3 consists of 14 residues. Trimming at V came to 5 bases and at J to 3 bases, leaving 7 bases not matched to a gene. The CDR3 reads CASRDGTGDYEQYF. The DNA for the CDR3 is TGCGCCAGCAGGGACGGGACAGGTGACTACGAGCAGTACTTC.

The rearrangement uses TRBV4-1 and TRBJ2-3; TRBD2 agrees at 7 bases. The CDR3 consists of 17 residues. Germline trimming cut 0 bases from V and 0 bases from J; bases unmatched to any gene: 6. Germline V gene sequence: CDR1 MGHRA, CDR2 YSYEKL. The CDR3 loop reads CASSQESTSVSTDTQYF. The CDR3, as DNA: TGCGCCAGCAGCCAAGAATCAACTAGCGTGAGCACAGATACGCAGTATTTT.